The entry below gives a single T cell receptor beta chain sequence along with its context. Its antigen is not known. The sample originates from a study of metastatic and nonmetastatic thyroid tumors. Overall study context: Repertoires from blood and tumor or nodule tissue of malignant and benign thyroid patients were compared. Study-wide results and limits: It was reportedly found that TCR beta diversity was significantly higher in malignant thyroid tumors than in benign nodules, a difference seen in both blood and tumor samples.

All patients reached thyroid surgery having received no treatment beforehand. Looked up from germline, CDR1 is MNHNS and CDR2 is SASEGT. V shed 6 bases and J 1 base; nucleotides not matched to a gene: 3. The CDR3 sequence is 15 residues long. Original analysis: Built for papillary thyroid cancer, a distant-metastasis classifier drew on CDR3 differences across clinicopathological groups. TCRdb re-clonotyped the PCR reads via MiXCR. Here the V and J calls rest on TCRdb's processing, not on the authors' analysis. The table has 13,000 to 15,000 clones, about 31% seen once. J is TRBJ2-2 and V is TRBV6-1, with TRBD1 identical over 9 bases. This receptor was identified in a male donor with papillary thyroid cancer or a benign thyroid nodule (not recorded which). Some clones in this sample may be carry-over from other donors' samples. Input material: tumor tissue. For the CDR3, the DNA is TGTGCCAGCAGCGAGACAGGGGGGAACACCGGGGAGCTGTTTTTT. Translated: CASSETGGNTGELFF.